These 21 T cell receptor beta chains share one sample of origin, sequenced in a study of cytomegalovirus exposure and HLA in healthy donors. Researchers ran the PCR with 60 Vbeta and 13 Jbeta primers. Libraries were prepared by immunoSEQ multiplex PCR; TCRdb keeps only in-frame clonotypes and omits some of them. Here the sample spans 95,000 to 150,000 clones, roughly 80% being singletons. Sequenced input: PBMCs. The receptor source for this set is a female donor in good health and CMV-seropositive.

The chain joins TRBV2 to TRBJ1-5; 7 nucleotides agree with TRBD1. Germline trimming cut 6 bases from V and 3 bases from J; bases unmatched to any gene: 5. CDR1 and CDR2 (germline): SNHLY, FYNNEI. The CDR3 extends over 14 amino acids. CDR3 residues: CASSATGPNQPQHF. The CDR3 DNA reads TGTGCCAGCAGCGCGACAGGGCCCAATCAGCCCCAGCATTTT.

Only one count was recorded for this clone. The chain has TRBV9 and TRBJ1-2; perhaps TRBD1 as D (6 bases). CDR3 length: 12 residues. From germline, CDR1 is SGDLS and CDR2 YYNGEE. Trimming removed 4 bases at V and 3 bases at J, with 7 bases between. Here the CDR3 reads CASSPGDYGYTF. The DNA of the CDR3 is TGTGCCAGCAGCCCAGGGGACTATGGCTACACCTTC.

V is TRBV7-2 and J is TRBJ1-6; D is unresolved. Per germline, CDR1 SGHTA and CDR2 FQGNSA. The CDR3 totals 15 residues. Deletions cut 2 bases from V and 7 bases from J, with 12 bases between. The CDR3 DNA sequence: TGTGCCAGCAGCTTATTTAACGCGAGAAATTCACCCCTCCACTTT. This sequence encodes CASSLFNARNSPLHF.

The CDR3 DNA is TGTGCCAGCAGCTTCGGGGGTGCCGAAGTGGAAAAACTGTTTTTT. This encodes CASSFGGAEVEKLFF. V is TRBV7-6 and J is TRBJ1-4, with a possible D match to TRBD1 (5 bases). The CDR3 spans 15 residues. V was trimmed by 3 bases and J by 8 bases, leaving 16 bases between them. The germline CDR1 and CDR2 sequences are SGHVS and FNYEAQ.

The J gene is TRBJ2-1, the V gene TRBV29-1; possible D gene TRBD1, 6 bases. Germline CDR1 is SQVTM and CDR2 is ANQGSEA. Deletions cut 3 bases from V and 7 bases from J, with 13 bases between. This CDR3 has 13 amino acids. The CDR3 region is CSVEWGRGNEQFF. The CDR3 nucleotides read TGCAGCGTTGAGTGGGGGCGCGGGAATGAGCAGTTCTTC.

This chain links TRBV7-9 with TRBJ2-5; 7 nucleotides match TRBD2. The germline V gene encodes CDR1 SEHNR and CDR2 FQNEAQ (reference sequence). The CDR3 runs 14 residues. J was trimmed by 1 base and V by 7 bases; bases with no gene match: 6. CDR3 protein: CASTLGGIQETQYF. DNA of the CDR3: TGTGCCAGCACCTTGGGGGGGATCCAAGAGACCCAGTACTTC. The full variable domain, its missing parts supplied by reference TRBV7-9 and TRBJ2-5, is DTGVSQNPRHKITKRGQNVTFRCDPISEHNRLYWYRQTLGQGPEFLTYFQNEAQLEKSRLLSDRFSAERPKGSFSTLEIQRTEQGDSAMYLCASTLGGIQETQYFGPGTRLLVL.

This clone was detected a few times. CDR3 region: CASSQDWASAGNTIYF. CDR3 bases: TGCGCCAGCAGCCAAGATTGGGCGTCAGCTGGAAACACCATATATTTT. The rearrangement joins TRBV4-3 to TRBJ1-3; D is unresolved. The germline gives CDR1 LGHNA, CDR2 YSLEER. The V and J ends lost 0 bases and 2 bases respectively, with 11 bases between them. The CDR3 covers 16 residues.

The J gene is TRBJ2-1, the V gene TRBV12-5; the D gene is possibly TRBD1 (6 bases). Germline lookup yields CDR1 LGHNT and CDR2 FRNRAP. CDR3 length: 14 residues. Trimming removed 1 base at V and 6 bases at J, with 10 bases between. CDR3 nucleotide sequence: TGTGCTAGTGGTTTGGGCGACAGGTTCAATGAGCAGTTCTTC. This gives the protein CASGLGDRFNEQFF.

The CDR3, as DNA: TGCAGCGTGAGTCGGGGGTTGCGACACAATGAGCAGTTCTTC. Its protein is CSVSRGLRHNEQFF. The rearrangement joins TRBV29-1 to TRBJ2-1; D possibly corresponds to TRBD2 (6 bases). Germline V CDR1 and CDR2: SQVTM, ANQGSEA. CDR3 length: 14 residues. With 6 bases removed from V and 5 bases from J, the gap between germline ends came to 17 bases.

This clone appeared once. This chain joins TRBV29-1 and TRBJ1-1; D may be TRBD1 (6 bases). V gave up 4 bases and J gave up 6 bases, with 21 bases separating them. The CDR3 sequence is 15 residues long. Germline V gives CDR1 SQVTM, CDR2 ANQGSEA. The CDR3 loop reads CSVGTVLDPIPEAFF. In nucleotides, the CDR3 is TGCAGCGTTGGGACAGTACTCGACCCAATTCCTGAAGCTTTCTTT.

The genes are TRBV7-3 and TRBJ1-1; D may be TRBD1 (5 bases). Germline V lookup: CDR1 SGHTA, CDR2 FQGTGA. V was shortened by 1 base and J by 1 base, with 10 bases between the two germline ends. The CDR3 covers 15 residues. For the CDR3, the DNA is TGTGCCAGCAGCTTAAGGGGCACGGGGAACACTGAAGCTTTCTTT. It encodes CASSLRGTGNTEAFF.

The chain employs TRBV6-4 and TRBJ1-1; no firm D call. Trimming removed 0 bases at V and 11 bases at J, with 16 bases between. CDR3 length equals 14 residues. Germline CDR1 MRHNA, CDR2 SNTAGT. The CDR3 loop is CASSDSVFGRPAFF. The CDR3 DNA reads TGTGCCAGCAGTGACTCAGTGTTTGGGAGACCGGCTTTCTTT.

The chain recombines TRBV4-2 with TRBJ1-3; no clear D. From germline, CDR1 is LGHNA and CDR2 YNFKEQ. Between the trimmed V and J ends, which lost 1 base and 7 bases, there was a span of 20 bases. The CDR3 contains 17 residues. The CDR3 spells CASSQGQITLMRNTIYF. CDR3 bases: TGTGCCAGCAGCCAAGGGCAGATAACTCTTATGCGGAACACCATATATTTT.

This clone showed up just once. This chain uses TRBV5-1 with TRBJ2-1; TRBD2 might be the D (6 bases). V lost 1 base and J lost 6, with 17 bases in between. The CDR3 loop spans 16 amino acids. Germline values: CDR1 SGHRS, CDR2 YFSETQ. CDR3 in amino acids: CASSLSLAGSTNEQFF. The CDR3 DNA is TGCGCCAGCAGCTTGAGTCTCGCGGGGTCGACCAATGAGCAGTTCTTC.

As for this clone: The junction and the germline gene differ at one end; a read error may be behind it. The chain uses TRBV7-2 and TRBJ2-7; TRBD2 matches 7 bases. The CDR3 is 14 residues long. CDR1 SGHTA and CDR2 FQGNSA come from the germline V gene. CDR3 loop: CASSQAGNSHEQYF. The CDR3 DNA sequence: TGTGCCAGCAGCCAAGCGGGGAACTCCCACGAGCAGTACTTC.

V and J are TRBV11-3 and TRBJ2-2, with TRBD1 matching 8 bases. Germline V gene sequence: CDR1 SGHNT, CDR2 YENEEA. J lost 4 bases, V lost 5 bases, and 12 bases had no gene match. The CDR3 extends over 17 amino acids. CDR3: CASSPHLQGAGTGELFF. CDR3 coding DNA: TGTGCCAGCAGCCCCCACCTCCAGGGGGCTGGCACCGGGGAGCTGTTTTTT.

This clone was counted a few times. Here the CDR3 DNA reads TGTGCCAGCAGCTTAGGACAGGGGGCTCGTGGCTACACCTTC. Translating gives CASSLGQGARGYTF. The V call is TRBV7-2, the J call TRBJ1-2; 10 bases are shared with TRBD1. The CDR3 is made up of 14 amino acids. The trim removed 1 base at V and 7 bases at J, leaving 3 bases unmatched. The germline gives CDR1 SGHTA, CDR2 FQGNSA.

V and J are TRBV2 and TRBJ2-7, with a possible D match to TRBD1 (5 bases). V lost 3 bases, J lost 3 bases, and 12 bases lay in between. This CDR3 comprises 14 residues. The germline CDR1 and CDR2 sequences are SNHLY and FYNNEI. The CDR3 DNA sequence: TGTGCCAGCAGTGATTCAGGGTATGGCTACGAGCAGTACTTC. This translates into CASSDSGYGYEQYF.

A few counts support this clone. This chain joins TRBV11-1 and TRBJ2-2; a possible D gene is TRBD2 (6 bases). V lost 3 bases to trimming and J lost 2 bases, with 10 bases between them. The CDR3 spans 15 residues. Germline CDR1 reads SGHAT; CDR2 reads FQDESV (reference sequence). CDR3: CASSLRRGNTGELFF. The CDR3 DNA is TGTGCCAGCAGCTTGAGGCGGGGAAACACCGGGGAGCTGTTTTTT.

The chain is built from TRBV19 and TRBJ2-7; D gene unclear. Germline CDR1 is LNHDA and CDR2 is SQIVND (reference sequence). V shed 3 bases and J shed 4 bases, with 13 bases lying between them. The CDR3 has 14 amino acids. The CDR3 is CASSIFSETYEQYF. CDR3 DNA sequence: TGTGCCAGTAGTATCTTCTCAGAAACGTACGAGCAGTACTTC.

The rearrangement uses TRBV7-2 and TRBJ2-7; 9 bases are a match to TRBD2. The germline V gene has CDR1 SGHTA and CDR2 FQGNSA. J gave up 4 bases and V 6 bases, and 7 bases lay outside the gene matches. This CDR3 spans 14 amino acids. In nucleotides, the CDR3 is TGTGCCAGCAGTCAAGGGGCGGGGGGGTACGAGCAGTACTTC. Protein: CASSQGAGGYEQYF.